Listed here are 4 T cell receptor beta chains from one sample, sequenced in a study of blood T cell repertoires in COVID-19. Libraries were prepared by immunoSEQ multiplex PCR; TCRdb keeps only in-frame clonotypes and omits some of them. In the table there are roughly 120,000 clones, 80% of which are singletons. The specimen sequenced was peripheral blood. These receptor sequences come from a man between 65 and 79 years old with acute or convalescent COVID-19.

CDR3: CASSPGGTTNEKLFF. The CDR3 DNA reads TGTGCCAGCAGCCCCGGGGGGACAACTAATGAAAAACTGTTTTTT. V is TRBV7-8 and J is TRBJ1-4; D is perhaps TRBD1 (5 bases). V was shortened by 5 bases and J by 0 bases, with 10 bases between the two germline ends. The length of the CDR3 is 15 residues. Per the germline V gene, CDR1 is SGHVS and CDR2 is FQNEAQ.

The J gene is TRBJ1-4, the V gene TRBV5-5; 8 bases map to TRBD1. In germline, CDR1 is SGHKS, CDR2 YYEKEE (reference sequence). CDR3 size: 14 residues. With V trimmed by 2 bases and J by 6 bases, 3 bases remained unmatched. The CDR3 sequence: CASSLQGGDEKLFF. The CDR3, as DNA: TGTGCCAGCAGCTTACAGGGGGGTGATGAAAAACTGTTTTTT.

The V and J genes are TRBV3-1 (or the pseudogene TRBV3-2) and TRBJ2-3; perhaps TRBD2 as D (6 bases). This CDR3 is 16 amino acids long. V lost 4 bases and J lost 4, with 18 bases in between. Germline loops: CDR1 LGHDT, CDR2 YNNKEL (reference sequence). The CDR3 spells CASSPFVWGGADTQYF. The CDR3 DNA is TGTGCCAGCAGCCCGTTCGTTTGGGGAGGTGCAGATACGCAGTATTTT.

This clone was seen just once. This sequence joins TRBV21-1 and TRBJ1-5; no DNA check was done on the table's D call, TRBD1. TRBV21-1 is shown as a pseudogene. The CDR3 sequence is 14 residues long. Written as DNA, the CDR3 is TGTGCCAGCAGCAAAGGGGACAGATATCAGCCCCAGCATTTT. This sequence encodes CASSKGDRYQPQHF.